Shown below are 27 T cell receptor beta chains from a single sample sequenced in a study of blood T cell repertoires in COVID-19. Assay: immunoSEQ multiplex PCR; the TCRdb copy retains only in-frame clones and omits some. The sample shows over 20,000 clones, around 89% of them seen only once. The sequenced material came from peripheral blood. The receptors stem from a man between 65 and 85 years old with active COVID-19.

This clone showed up just once. This chain connects TRBV7-6 to TRBJ2-1; 9 bases align to TRBD1. Germline loops: CDR1 SGHVS, CDR2 FNYEAQ. V lost 3 bases to trimming and J lost 2 bases; unmatched junction nucleotides: 8. The CDR3 length is 17 residues. The CDR3 sequence: CASSFLGQGFPYNEQFF. Here the CDR3 DNA reads TGTGCCAGCAGCTTCCTGGGACAGGGTTTCCCCTACAATGAGCAGTTCTTC.

In its sample, this clone was seen once. This rearrangement joins TRBV10-2 to TRBJ2-3, with 10 bases that match TRBD2. CDR3 length equals 14 residues. V lost 2 bases, J lost 6 bases, and 2 bases stayed unmatched. Per germline, CDR1 WSHSY and CDR2 SAAADI. For the CDR3, the DNA is TGCGCCAGCAGTGAGGGACTAGCGGTGGATACGCAGTATTTT. Its protein is CASSEGLAVDTQYF.

V and J are TRBV30 and TRBJ2-2, with D possibly matching TRBD1 (6 bases). V dropped 4 bases and J dropped 5 bases, with 17 bases sitting between them. CDR3 length: 15 residues. Germline CDR1 is GTSNPN and CDR2 is SVGIG (reference sequence). For the CDR3, the DNA is TGTGCCTGGAAGTACCGGACTCAGGGGACCGGGGAGCTGTTTTTT. It yields the protein CAWKYRTQGTGELFF.

J is TRBJ2-6 and V is TRBV6-4, with 7 bases fitting TRBD1. V shed 5 bases, J shed 2 bases, and the junction held 3 bases outside the gene matches. From germline, CDR1 is MRHNA and CDR2 SNTAGT. This CDR3 has 15 residues. The CDR3: CASSPDRTGANVLTF. Written as DNA, the CDR3 is TGTGCCAGCAGTCCGGACAGGACTGGGGCCAACGTCCTGACTTTC.

V gene TRBV19 combines with J gene TRBJ1-2; 7 bases are a match to TRBD1. The trim removed 7 bases at V and 3 bases at J, leaving 11 bases unmatched. The CDR3 runs to 15 residues. Germline-derived CDR1 and CDR2 are LNHDA and SQIVND (reference sequence). The CDR3: CASNPDRDPYYGYTF. CDR3 DNA sequence: TGTGCCAGTAACCCCGACAGGGATCCCTACTATGGCTACACCTTC.

The chain couples TRBV9 to TRBJ1-1; D remains unclear. Germline lookup yields CDR1 SGDLS and CDR2 YYNGEE. The V and J ends lost 3 bases and 0 bases respectively, with 12 bases between them. The CDR3 spans 15 residues. CDR3 in amino acids: CASSANSGMNTEAFF. The CDR3, as DNA: TGTGCCAGCAGCGCAAACAGCGGAATGAACACTGAAGCTTTCTTT.

The chain is built from TRBV4-2 and TRBJ2-1; 7 nucleotides agree with TRBD2. Germline V gene lookup returns CDR1 LGHNA and CDR2 YNFKEQ. Trimming cost V 5 bases and J 3 bases; bases outside gene matches: 7. CDR3 length: 15 amino acids. As DNA, the CDR3 is TGTGCCAGCAGCTCCTTGGCTAGCGGCTACAATGAGCAGTTCTTC. Residues: CASSSLASGYNEQFF.

The CDR3 reads CASSDSSNSPLHF. The CDR3 nucleotides read TGTGCCAGCTCTGACAGTAGCAATTCACCCCTCCACTTT. The chain carries TRBV6-5 and TRBJ1-6, with D possibly being TRBD1 (5 bases). The germline CDR1 and CDR2 sequences are MNHEY and SVGAGI. V gave up 8 bases and J gave up 7 bases, with 12 bases separating them. This CDR3 is built from 13 residues.

The chain combines TRBV12-3 or TRBV12-4 with TRBJ1-1, with D possibly being TRBD1 (6 bases). Trimming removed 6 bases at V and 5 bases at J, with 7 bases between. This CDR3 comprises 11 residues. The CDR3 coding sequence is TGTGCCAGCAGCAGGGGTACTGAAGCTTTCTTT. This translates into CASSRGTEAFF.

The chain recombines TRBV4-1 with TRBJ1-3, with TRBD1 matching 7 bases. Germline V gene data show CDR1 as MGHRA and CDR2 as YSYEKL. V lost 4 bases and J lost 0; bases outside the gene matches: 9. The CDR3 is made up of 17 amino acids. CDR3 nucleotide sequence: TGCGCCAGCAGCCCGACCGGGACAGCTAGCTCTGGAAACACCATATATTTT. Translated, it gives CASSPTGTASSGNTIYF.

The chain has TRBV30 and TRBJ2-5; TRBD2 aligns across 14 bases. The CDR3 has 16 amino acids. Germline CDR1 is GTSNPN and CDR2 is SVGIG (reference sequence). With V trimmed by 2 bases and J by 4 bases, 6 bases remained unmatched. The CDR3 is CAWSSGTSGRGETQYF. For the CDR3, the DNA is TGTGCCTGGAGTTCGGGGACTAGCGGGAGAGGAGAGACCCAGTACTTC.

The rearrangement links TRBV24-1 to TRBJ2-1, with 10 bases that match TRBD1. CDR1 is KGHDR and CDR2 is SFDVKD in the germline V gene. The trim removed 4 bases at V and 3 bases at J, leaving 8 bases unmatched. This CDR3 comprises 17 residues. CDR3 nucleotide sequence: TGTGCCACCAGTGAAGGGGCCGGGACAGGGGTCTACAATGAGCAGTTCTTC. This sequence encodes CATSEGAGTGVYNEQFF.

This sequence joins TRBV5-6 and TRBJ2-5, with a possible D match to TRBD1 (6 bases). Germline assignment: CDR1 SGHDT and CDR2 YYEEEE. Trimming took off 1 base at V and 0 bases at J, with 10 bases between the two ends. This CDR3 contains 15 residues. CDR3 amino acids: CASSLRRTDQETQYF. The CDR3 nucleotides read TGTGCCAGCAGCTTGAGGAGGACAGACCAAGAGACCCAGTACTTC.

The chain combines TRBV30 with TRBJ1-5; tentatively, D is TRBD1 (5 bases). The CDR3 extends over 14 amino acids. V lost 1 base and J 4 bases, leaving 11 bases between the germline ends. The germline V gene encodes CDR1 GTSNPN and CDR2 SVGIG (reference sequence). DNA of the CDR3: TGTGCCTGGAGTGGGGGGGAGGGTAATCAGCCCCAGCATTTT. Residues: CAWSGGEGNQPQHF.

This chain links TRBV2 with TRBJ2-3, with a weak D call TRBD2 (5 bases). V was pared by 4 bases and J by 5 bases, with 13 bases between. Germline CDR1 SNHLY, CDR2 FYNNEI. This CDR3 region has 14 residues. The CDR3 coding sequence is TGTGCCAGCAGTGCCCCCGACCGGGGAGATACGCAGTATTTT. Translated, it gives CASSAPDRGDTQYF.

The chain employs TRBV19 and TRBJ1-2; TRBD1 aligns across 7 bases. V lost 4 bases, J lost 8 bases, and 13 bases stayed unmatched. Germline values: CDR1 LNHDA, CDR2 SQIVND (reference sequence). The length of the CDR3 is 15 residues. CDR3: CASSRTQDRARGYTF. CDR3 DNA: TGTGCCAGTAGTAGAACTCAAGACAGGGCGCGGGGCTACACCTTC.

The chain has TRBV6-5 and TRBJ1-1; D remains ambiguous. V was trimmed by 8 bases and J by 1 base, leaving 14 bases between them. The germline V gene has CDR1 MNHEY and CDR2 SVGAGI. This CDR3 is 14 amino acids long. The CDR3 loop reads CASGVDGGNTEAFF. The CDR3 nucleotides are TGTGCCAGCGGGGTTGATGGAGGGAACACTGAAGCTTTCTTT.

The chain carries TRBV5-1 and TRBJ2-2; 7 bases are shared with TRBD2. Per the germline V gene, CDR1 is SGHRS and CDR2 is YFSETQ. With 3 bases clipped from V and 2 bases from J, the junction kept 7 bases outside the gene matches. This CDR3 has 16 amino acids. The CDR3 sequence: CASSSASGPNTGELFF. CDR3 DNA: TGCGCCAGCAGCTCGGCTAGCGGACCTAACACCGGGGAGCTGTTTTTT.

The chain carries TRBV7-2 and TRBJ1-3; D is undetermined. V was shortened by 1 base and J by 0 bases, with 7 bases between the two germline ends. The CDR3 runs to 15 residues. CDR1 SGHTA and CDR2 FQGNSA come from the germline V gene. CDR3 nucleotides: TGTGCCAGCAGCTTAGAAGCTAGCTCTGGAAACACCATATATTTT. This sequence encodes CASSLEASSGNTIYF.

This clone was found a few times. The chain carries TRBV10-1 and TRBJ2-5; no reliable D call. This CDR3 contains 11 residues. Germline-derived CDR1 and CDR2 are WNHNN and SYGVQD (reference sequence). The V end was cut by 11 bases, the J end by 10 bases, with 17 bases between. The CDR3 spells CARRPVGDQYF. CDR3 bases: TGCGCCCGACGGCCGGTAGGAGACCAGTACTTC.

This clone appeared a single time. The rearrangement uses TRBV5-1 and TRBJ1-2, with 9 bases aligning to TRBD1. V was pared by 3 bases and J by 7 bases, with 16 bases of the junction left unmatched. The germline V gene encodes CDR1 SGHRS and CDR2 YFSETQ. The CDR3 consists of 17 residues. The CDR3 DNA sequence: TGCGCCAGCAGCTCTGAACCGGGACAGGGACATTTGCTTGGCTACACCTTC. This translates into CASSSEPGQGHLLGYTF.

The gene calls are TRBV2 and TRBJ1-3, with TRBD1 identical over 8 bases. The V and J ends lost 6 bases and 0 bases, in that order; junction bases with no gene match: 7. In germline, CDR1 is SNHLY, CDR2 FYNNEI. The CDR3 spans 16 residues. CDR3 nucleotide sequence: TGTGCCAGCAGCGGACAGGGCGGGGGCTCTGGAAACACCATATATTTT. Translation gives CASSGQGGGSGNTIYF.

The chain joins TRBV2 to TRBJ2-7; TRBD1 matches at 7 bases. The CDR3 totals 15 residues. The germline V gene has CDR1 SNHLY and CDR2 FYNNEI. J gave up 3 bases and V 3 bases, and 8 bases lay outside the gene matches. This CDR3 is CASSDIQGINYEQYF. CDR3 sequence (DNA): TGTGCCAGCAGTGACATACAGGGGATCAACTACGAGCAGTACTTC.

J is TRBJ2-1 and V is TRBV7-3; TRBD2 might be the D (7 bases). The CDR3 length is 18 residues. Germline V gives CDR1 SGHTA, CDR2 FQGTGA. V lost 0 bases to trimming and J lost 0 bases, with 15 bases between them. The CDR3 sequence is CASSLTGEGESSYNEQFF. In DNA form, the CDR3 reads TGTGCCAGCAGCTTAACCGGGGAGGGGGAGAGCTCCTACAATGAGCAGTTCTTC.

The chain has TRBV10-1 and TRBJ2-1, with 7 bases matching TRBD1. Unmatched junction bases numbered 14, after V lost 6 bases and J lost 9 bases. Germline V CDR1 and CDR2: WNHNN, SYGVQD (reference sequence). The CDR3 runs to 15 residues. CDR3: CASSSDLDRDGEQFF. The DNA of the CDR3 is TGCGCCAGCAGCTCCGACCTCGACAGGGATGGTGAGCAGTTCTTC.

The chain has TRBV7-9 and TRBJ1-2; a possible D gene is TRBD1 (6 bases). The V end lost 5 bases, the J end lost 3 bases, and 13 bases lay between the germline ends. This CDR3 comprises 14 residues. The germline gives CDR1 SEHNR, CDR2 FQNEAQ (reference sequence). DNA of the CDR3: TGTGCCAGCAGCGGAGAGGACAGTTACTATGGCTACACCTTC. Translating gives CASSGEDSYYGYTF.

This chain joins TRBV27 and TRBJ1-2, with D perhaps TRBD1 (6 bases). Trimming pared 7 bases from V and 8 bases from J, leaving 14 bases between. Germline CDR1 MNHEY, CDR2 SMNVEV (reference sequence). This CDR3 has 12 amino acids. The CDR3 DNA reads as TGTGCCAGCAAGTTTCAGGGGAGCGGCTACACCTTC. Protein sequence: CASKFQGSGYTF.